The clone carrying this T cell receptor beta chain was recorded many times. What it recognizes is unknown. This entry belongs to a study of T-cell reconstitution after alpha-beta-depleted transplantation in children. The TCRbeta library incorporated unique molecular identifiers. TCRdb re-analysed the PCR reads in MiXCR, keeping a single row per CDR3 protein. The sample includes 450,000 to 600,000 distinct CDR3 sequences, 8% to 11% of them seen just once. General study results and limits: The main origin of T-cell counts and diversity one year after transplant was newly produced T cells. The study reportedly traced alpha-beta T cells about two months after transplant to several hundred expanded graft clones.

This material consisted of PBMCs, taken before TCRalphabeta/CD19-depleted stem cell transplant. This TCR was sampled from a child younger than 10 with inherited bone marrow failure, due to receive a stem cell transplant.

The CDR3 region is CATSDPLGQGGQETQYF. The CDR3 bases are TGTGCCACCAGTGATCCCCTAGGGCAGGGAGGACAAGAGACCCAGTACTTC. The chain joins TRBV24-1 to TRBJ2-5; tentative D call: TRBD2 (6 bases). Germline CDR1 reads KGHDR; CDR2 reads SFDVKD. The CDR3 spans 17 residues. The germline V and J ends were trimmed by 3 bases and 2 bases, with 18 bases remaining between them.